A selection of T cell receptor beta chains follows, all from one sample in a study of shared clonotypes between healthy human individuals. Produced via immunoSEQ multiplex PCR; TCRdb's table is partial and in-frame only. The sample consists of some 490,000 clones, over 70% of them appearing once. Sequenced input: PBMCs. These receptors originate from a woman aged 40 to 49 in good health. Some clones in this sample may be carry-over from other donors' samples. The CDR3 runs from the conserved cysteine through the conserved F or W. Fields, in order: D gene, clone size, J gene, V gene, CDR3 protein, CDR3 DNA. A D gene is named only where the DNA matches it firmly. Clone size is stated in some rows and not others, as once, few, many or a class when expanded.

D: -
size: once
J: TRBJ1-1
V: TRBV30
CDR3: CAWSGQQANTEAFF
DNA: TGTGCCTGGAGCGGACAGCAAGCGAACACTGAAGCTTTCTTT

D: -
size: -
J: TRBJ2-7
V: TRBV27
CDR3: CASSSNAGNEQYF
DNA: TGTGCCAGCAGTTCCAACGCAGGGAACGAGCAGTACTTC

D: TRBD1
size: many
J: TRBJ2-2
V: TRBV2
CDR3: CASIGQGSTGELFF
DNA: TGTGCCAGCATAGGACAGGGGTCCACCGGGGAGCTGTTTTTT

D: TRBD2
size: -
J: TRBJ2-7
V: TRBV28
CDR3: CASSSPGREREQYF
DNA: TGTGCCAGCAGTTCCCCGGGGCGGGAGCGGGAGCAGTACTTC

D: TRBD2
size: -
J: TRBJ2-1
V: TRBV2
CDR3: CASRGGLAEYNEQFF
DNA: TGTGCCAGCAGGGGGGGACTAGCGGAATACAATGAGCAGTTCTTC

D: -
size: -
J: TRBJ1-2
V: TRBV19
CDR3: CASSNGARGYTF
DNA: TGTGCCAGTAGTAACGGGGCCCGTGGCTACACCTTC

D: TRBD1
size: -
J: TRBJ1-5
V: TRBV19
CDR3: CASSKIGQGNQPQHF
DNA: TGTGCCAGTAGTAAAATCGGACAGGGGAATCAGCCCCAGCATTTT

D: -
size: -
J: TRBJ1-4
V: TRBV11-2
CDR3: CASSSDREKLFF
DNA: TGTGCCAGCAGCTCGGACAGAGAAAAACTGTTTTTT

D: TRBD2
size: -
J: TRBJ2-5
V: TRBV18
CDR3: CASSPASGSRETQYF
DNA: TGTGCCAGCTCACCAGCTAGCGGGAGTCGGGAGACCCAGTACTTC

D: -
size: -
J: TRBJ1-2
V: TRBV7-3
CDR3: CASSLTRDYGYTF
DNA: TGTGCCAGCAGCTTAACCAGGGATTATGGCTACACCTTC

D: TRBD1
size: -
J: TRBJ1-2
V: TRBV29-1
CDR3: CSVEGAGGNYGYTF
DNA: TGCAGCGTTGAAGGGGCAGGGGGCAACTATGGCTACACCTTC

D: -
size: -
J: TRBJ2-2
V: TRBV10-3
CDR3: CAISERRDHGGELFF
DNA: TGTGCCATCAGTGAGCGCCGGGACCATGGTGGGGAGCTGTTTTTT

D: TRBD2
size: few
J: TRBJ2-3
V: TRBV18
CDR3: CASSPPGLAGVDTQYF
DNA: TGTGCCAGCTCACCACCGGGACTAGCGGGAGTTGATACGCAGTATTTT

D: TRBD2
size: -
J: TRBJ2-5
V: TRBV2
CDR3: CASSLAGGETQYF
DNA: TGTGCCAGCAGCTTAGCGGGAGGTGAGACCCAGTACTTC

D: -
size: -
J: TRBJ1-2
V: TRBV27
CDR3: CASSLGGQGYGYTF
DNA: TGTGCCAGCAGTTTAGGAGGCCAGGGCTATGGCTACACCTTC

D: TRBD2
size: -
J: TRBJ2-7
V: TRBV7-9
CDR3: CASSLVSGRAYEQYF
DNA: TGTGCCAGCAGCTTAGTTAGCGGGAGGGCCTACGAGCAGTACTTC

D: -
size: -
J: TRBJ1-1
V: TRBV4-2
CDR3: CASSHDSTGVTEAFF
DNA: TGTGCCAGCAGCCACGACTCCACGGGAGTTACTGAAGCTTTCTTT

D: -
size: -
J: TRBJ1-1
V: TRBV30
CDR3: CAWKTPSTKNTEAFF
DNA: TGTGCCTGGAAGACACCTTCGACGAAAAACACTGAAGCTTTCTTT

D: -
size: -
J: TRBJ1-3
V: TRBV28
CDR3: CASSLAGSSGNTIYF
DNA: TGTGCCAGCAGTTTAGCAGGGAGCTCTGGAAACACCATATATTTT

D: TRBD1
size: few
J: TRBJ1-1
V: TRBV5-5
CDR3: CASSGDRGDEAFF
DNA: TGTGCCAGCAGCGGGGACAGGGGTGATGAAGCTTTCTTT

D: TRBD1
size: -
J: TRBJ2-1
V: TRBV18
CDR3: CASSKGQGSDNEQFF
DNA: TGTGCCAGCTCAAAGGGACAGGGATCGGACAATGAGCAGTTCTTC

D: -
size: few
J: TRBJ2-5
V: TRBV29-1
CDR3: CSVGRFDNQETQYF
DNA: TGCAGCGTGGGGAGGTTTGACAACCAAGAGACCCAGTACTTC

D: TRBD1
size: -
J: TRBJ1-1
V: TRBV6-6
CDR3: CASSYGQGAVKAFF
DNA: TGTGCCAGCAGTTATGGGCAGGGGGCAGTCAAAGCTTTCTTT

D: -
size: -
J: TRBJ2-2
V: TRBV18
CDR3: CASSPATTNTGELFF
DNA: TGTGCCAGCTCACCAGCGACAACAAACACCGGGGAGCTGTTTTTT

D: -
size: once
J: TRBJ1-1
V: TRBV7-2
CDR3: CASSSTVGTEAFF
DNA: TGTGCCAGCAGCTCGACAGTGGGCACTGAAGCTTTCTTT

D: -
size: -
J: TRBJ2-7
V: TRBV6-5
CDR3: CASSPTGISYEQYF
DNA: TGTGCCAGCAGCCCCACAGGGATCTCCTACGAGCAGTACTTC

D: -
size: -
J: TRBJ1-1
V: TRBV4-1
CDR3: CASSSGGRNTEAFF
DNA: TGCGCCAGCAGCTCCGGCGGCCGGAACACTGAAGCTTTCTTT

D: -
size: once
J: TRBJ2-1
V: TRBV25-1
CDR3: CASSEYIRNYNEQFF
DNA: TGTGCCAGCAGTGAATATATACGGAACTACAATGAGCAGTTCTTC

D: -
size: -
J: TRBJ2-2
V: TRBV7-7
CDR3: CASSRTSTGELFF
DNA: TGTGCCAGCAGCCGAACAAGCACCGGGGAGCTGTTTTTT

D: -
size: once
J: TRBJ1-4
V: TRBV6-6
CDR3: CASSYGRVTTNEKLFF
DNA: TGTGCCAGCAGTTACGGCAGGGTTACAACTAATGAAAAACTGTTTTTT

D: -
size: -
J: TRBJ2-1
V: TRBV18
CDR3: CASSPRAEAYNEQFF
DNA: TGTGCCAGCTCACCAAGGGCGGAAGCCTACAATGAGCAGTTCTTC

D: TRBD2
size: -
J: TRBJ2-2
V: TRBV5-1
CDR3: CASRRLAGETGELFF
DNA: TGCGCCAGCAGGCGACTAGCGGGAGAGACCGGGGAGCTGTTTTTT

D: TRBD2
size: -
J: TRBJ2-1
V: TRBV5-1
CDR3: CASSPGTSGRGSEQFF
DNA: TGCGCCAGCAGCCCCGGGACTAGCGGGAGGGGTAGTGAGCAGTTCTTC

D: -
size: -
J: TRBJ1-1
V: TRBV4-1
CDR3: CASSHLPRGYTEAFF
DNA: TGCGCCAGCAGCCACCTACCAAGGGGGTACACTGAAGCTTTCTTT

D: TRBD1
size: -
J: TRBJ2-7
V: TRBV27
CDR3: CASSFGQGNEQYF
DNA: TGTGCCAGCAGTTTTGGACAGGGAAACGAGCAGTACTTC

D: TRBD1
size: -
J: TRBJ1-5
V: TRBV6-6
CDR3: CASRPGQDHQPQHF
DNA: TGTGCCAGCAGACCCGGACAGGATCATCAGCCCCAGCATTTT

D: -
size: -
J: TRBJ2-7
V: TRBV7-9
CDR3: CASSLARKPYEQYF
DNA: TGTGCCAGCAGCTTAGCGCGCAAGCCCTACGAGCAGTACTTC

D: -
size: -
J: TRBJ2-7
V: TRBV13
CDR3: CASSEQEEGYEQYF
DNA: TGTGCCAGCAGTGAACAAGAGGAGGGCTACGAGCAGTACTTC

D: -
size: -
J: TRBJ2-1
V: TRBV4-3
CDR3: CASSQEWNEQFF
DNA: TGCGCCAGCAGCCAAGAGTGGAATGAGCAGTTCTTC

D: -
size: -
J: TRBJ1-4
V: TRBV19
CDR3: CASSGAEKLFF
DNA: TGTGCCAGTAGTGGGGCTGAAAAACTGTTTTTT

D: TRBD2
size: -
J: TRBJ2-2
V: TRBV2
CDR3: CASSEASGRSGELFF
DNA: TGTGCCAGCAGTGAGGCCAGCGGGAGATCCGGGGAGCTGTTTTTT

D: TRBD2
size: -
J: TRBJ2-7
V: TRBV9
CDR3: CASSATTSGPTYEQYF
DNA: TGTGCCAGCAGCGCCACGACTAGCGGGCCCACCTACGAGCAGTACTTC

D: TRBD1
size: -
J: TRBJ1-5
V: TRBV30
CDR3: CAWSRQGVDQPQHF
DNA: TGTGCCTGGAGCAGGCAGGGGGTTGATCAGCCCCAGCATTTT

D: -
size: -
J: TRBJ1-5
V: TRBV28
CDR3: CASSLLSRAGQPQHF
DNA: TGTGCCAGCAGTTTATTGTCCAGGGCAGGTCAGCCCCAGCATTTT

D: TRBD1
size: -
J: TRBJ1-1
V: TRBV30
CDR3: CAWSHRGMNTEAFF
DNA: TGTGCCTGGAGTCACAGGGGCATGAACACTGAAGCTTTCTTT

D: -
size: once
J: TRBJ1-2
V: TRBV18
CDR3: CASSPPLGRDNYGYTF
DNA: TGTGCCAGCTCACCACCTTTAGGCAGGGATAACTATGGCTACACCTTC

D: TRBD1
size: -
J: TRBJ2-7
V: TRBV19
CDR3: CASSVQGAYEQYF
DNA: TGTGCCAGTAGCGTACAGGGGGCCTACGAGCAGTACTTC

D: TRBD1
size: -
J: TRBJ1-2
V: TRBV18
CDR3: CASSGDRGQNRGYTF
DNA: TGTGCCAGCTCAGGGGACAGGGGCCAAAACCGTGGCTACACCTTC

D: -
size: few
J: TRBJ2-7
V: TRBV10-2
CDR3: CASSVGRGVEQYF
DNA: TGCGCCAGCAGTGTAGGCCGAGGGGTCGAGCAGTACTTC

D: TRBD1
size: many
J: TRBJ1-1
V: TRBV18
CDR3: CASSPRQGGLNTEAFF
DNA: TGTGCCAGCTCACCCCGGCAGGGGGGCTTGAACACTGAAGCTTTCTTT